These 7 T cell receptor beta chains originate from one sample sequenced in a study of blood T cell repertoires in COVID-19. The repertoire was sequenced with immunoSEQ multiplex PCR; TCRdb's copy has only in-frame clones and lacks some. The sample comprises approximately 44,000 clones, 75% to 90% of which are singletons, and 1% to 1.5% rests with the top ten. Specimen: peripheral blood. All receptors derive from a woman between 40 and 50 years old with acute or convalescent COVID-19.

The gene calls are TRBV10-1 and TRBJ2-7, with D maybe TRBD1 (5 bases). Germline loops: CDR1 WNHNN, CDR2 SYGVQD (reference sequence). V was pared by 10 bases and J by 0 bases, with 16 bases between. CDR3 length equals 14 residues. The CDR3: CATNHRSTSYEQYF. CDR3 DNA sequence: TGCGCCACCAATCACAGGTCTACCTCCTACGAGCAGTACTTC.

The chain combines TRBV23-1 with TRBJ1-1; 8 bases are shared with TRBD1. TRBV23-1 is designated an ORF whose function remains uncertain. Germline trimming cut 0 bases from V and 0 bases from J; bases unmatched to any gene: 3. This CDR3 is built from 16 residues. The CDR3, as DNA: TGCGCCAGCAGTCAATCGGGACAGGCCTTGAACACTGAAGCTTTCTTT. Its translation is CASSQSGQALNTEAFF.

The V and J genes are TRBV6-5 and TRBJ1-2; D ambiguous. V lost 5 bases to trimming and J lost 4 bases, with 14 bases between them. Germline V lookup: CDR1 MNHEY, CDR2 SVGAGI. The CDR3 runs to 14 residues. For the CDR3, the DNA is TGTGCCAGCAGTCGGGATAAAGTCACCTATGGCTACACCTTC. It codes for CASSRDKVTYGYTF.

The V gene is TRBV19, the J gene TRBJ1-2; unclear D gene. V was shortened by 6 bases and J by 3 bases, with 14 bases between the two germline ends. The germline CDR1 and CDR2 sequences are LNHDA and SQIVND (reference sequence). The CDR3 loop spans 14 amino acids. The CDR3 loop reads CASRARVDYYGYTF. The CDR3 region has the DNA TGTGCCAGTAGGGCCCGGGTTGATTACTATGGCTACACCTTC.

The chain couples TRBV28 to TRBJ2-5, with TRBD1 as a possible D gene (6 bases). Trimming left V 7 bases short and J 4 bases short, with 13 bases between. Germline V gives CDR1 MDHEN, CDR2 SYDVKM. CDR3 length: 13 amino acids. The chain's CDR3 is CASTDRRVETQYF. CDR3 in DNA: TGTGCCAGCACCGACAGGCGCGTAGAGACCCAGTACTTC.

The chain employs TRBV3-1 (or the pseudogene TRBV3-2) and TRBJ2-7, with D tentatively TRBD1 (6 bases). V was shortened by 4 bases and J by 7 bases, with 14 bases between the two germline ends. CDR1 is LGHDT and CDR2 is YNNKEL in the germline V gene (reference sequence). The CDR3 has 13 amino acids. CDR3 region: CASSPRDQGEQYF. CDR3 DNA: TGTGCCAGCAGCCCCCGGGACCAGGGGGAGCAGTACTTC.

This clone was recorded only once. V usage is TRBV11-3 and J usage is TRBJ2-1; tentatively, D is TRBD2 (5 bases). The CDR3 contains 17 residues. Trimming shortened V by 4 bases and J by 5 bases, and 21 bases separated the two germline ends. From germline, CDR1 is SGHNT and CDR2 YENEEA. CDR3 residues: CASSSLSVPGRNNEQFF. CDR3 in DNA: TGTGCCAGCAGCTCCCTATCGGTTCCGGGAAGGAACAATGAGCAGTTCTTC.